This TCR beta chain was profiled in a study of CD8+ T cells in alopecia areata. J was trimmed by 1 base and V by 4 bases; bases with no gene match: 8. There are 17 residues in the CDR3. Germline V lookup: CDR1 SGHTA, CDR2 FQGNSA. The treatment was: oral pan-JAK inhibitor, 5-10 mg twice daily. Collected material from alopecia areata patients comprised lesional scalp punch biopsies and peripheral blood. After isolation, RNA underwent reverse transcription to generate cDNA as the sequencing template. Measured with immunoSEQ multiplex PCR; TCRdb has only the in-frame clones, and not every one. Here the sample spans fewer than 250,000 clones, 43% being singletons.

The receptor's source is a human donor with alopecia areata. V and J are TRBV7-2 and TRBJ2-1; TRBD2 matches at 9 bases. The sequencing here drew on CD4+ T cells sorted from blood, taken at approximately week 37, from a patient treated with tofacitinib. CDR3: CASSSAGGRGSYNEQFF. CDR3 bases: TGTGCCAGCAGCTCAGCGGGGGGACGAGGATCCTACAATGAGCAGTTCTTC.